These T cell receptor beta chains were read from a single sample in a study of blood T cell repertoires in COVID-19. Data came from immunoSEQ multiplex PCR; TCRdb stores just in-frame clones and leaves some out. The sample carries around 310,000 clones, more than 75% recorded once. Sequenced input: peripheral blood. The receptors derive from a woman aged 45-65 years with active or convalescent COVID-19. CDR3s include the opening cysteine and the closing phenylalanine or tryptophan. D genes are given only for firm matches. Rows may omit the clone size; those that give it use once, few, many or a size class.

clone size	J gene	D gene	V gene	CDR3 protein	CDR3 DNA
.	TRBJ2-1	.	TRBV19	CASGERVRYNEQFF	TGTGCCAGTGGCGAGCGGGTACGATACAATGAGCAGTTCTTC
once	TRBJ1-6	TRBD1	TRBV9	CASSQTGTVNSPLHF	TGTGCCAGCAGCCAAACCGGGACAGTAAATTCACCCCTCCACTTT
.	TRBJ2-1	TRBD2	TRBV7-2	CASSLASSGYNEQFF	TGTGCCAGCAGCCTAGCCTCTAGCGGATACAATGAGCAGTTCTTC
.	TRBJ2-7	.	TRBV11-2	CASSSTSTYEQYF	TGTGCCAGCAGTTCGACAAGTACCTACGAGCAGTACTTC
.	TRBJ2-7	TRBD2	TRBV5-4	CASSFQGGHSYEQYF	TGTGCCAGCAGCTTCCAGGGAGGGCACTCCTACGAGCAGTACTTC
once	TRBJ1-5	TRBD1	TRBV28	CASSQGQGANQPQHF	TGTGCCAGCAGCCAAGGCCAGGGGGCTAATCAGCCCCAGCATTTT
.	TRBJ1-2	.	TRBV4-3	CASSQFRDIANYGYTF	TGCGCCAGCAGCCAGTTCCGGGACATCGCTAACTATGGCTACACCTTC
.	TRBJ2-7	.	TRBV3-1/TRBV3-2	CASSPASVYEQYF	TGTGCCAGCAGCCCGGCCAGCGTCTACGAGCAGTACTTC
.	TRBJ2-2	.	TRBV2	CASVRDTLPGELFF	TGTGCCAGCGTAAGGGACACCCTCCCCGGGGAGCTGTTTTTT
once	TRBJ2-1	TRBD2	TRBV7-9	CASSHWTSGRGFNEQFF	TGTGCCAGCAGCCATTGGACTAGCGGGAGAGGTTTCAATGAGCAGTTCTTC
.	TRBJ2-2	TRBD1	TRBV9	CASSAPGQGGSGELFF	TGTGCCAGCAGCGCCCCAGGACAGGGGGGGTCCGGGGAGCTGTTTTTT